These T cell receptor beta chains were read from a single sample in a study of tumor-infiltrating lymphocytes in primary liver carcinoma. TCRdb passed the multiplex PCR reads through MiXCR, listing each CDR3 protein once. The sample yields roughly 200,000 distinct CDR3 sequences, around four fifths seen once. The sequenced material came from tumor tissue from primary liver carcinoma. The receptors originated from a man aged 40-55 years with primary liver carcinoma and hepatitis B virus infection. The CDR3 runs from the conserved cysteine through the conserved F or W. D genes are given only for firm matches. Rows give clone size only sometimes, using once, few, many, or a class for an expanded clone.

cdr3_aa: CASSYLRVPQQTQYF
cdr3_nt: TGTGCCAGCAGCTACCTCCGGGTGCCTCAACAGACCCAGTACTTC
j_call: TRBJ2-5
clone_size: -
v_call: TRBV6-1
d_call: -

cdr3_aa: CASSLDSIAYYRGNTF
cdr3_nt: TGTGCCAGCAGCTTAGATTCGATAGCCTATTATCGAGGCAACACCTTC
j_call: TRBJ1-2
clone_size: once
v_call: TRBV11-2
d_call: -

cdr3_aa: CASISHTGGEQYF
cdr3_nt: TGTGCCAGCATATCCCATACAGGGGGCGAGCAGTACTTC
j_call: TRBJ2-7
clone_size: -
v_call: TRBV6-1
d_call: TRBD1

cdr3_aa: CSVEGGPREAFF
cdr3_nt: TGCAGCGTTGAAGGGGGGCCCAGGGAGGCTTTCTTT
j_call: TRBJ1-1
clone_size: -
v_call: TRBV29-1
d_call: -

cdr3_aa: CTSSLPPDSYEGDEQYF
cdr3_nt: TGTACCAGCAGTTTGCCCCCCGACAGTTACGAAGGCGACGAGCAATACTTC
j_call: TRBJ2-7
clone_size: -
v_call: TRBV28
d_call: -

cdr3_aa: CVSRNSQGAANQPQYF
cdr3_nt: TGTGTCAGCAGAAACTCTCAAGGGGCCGCTAATCAGCCCCAGTATTTT
j_call: TRBJ2-3
clone_size: once
v_call: TRBV12-3/TRBV12-4
d_call: -

cdr3_aa: CASSSTRDRGGIGELFF
cdr3_nt: TGTGCCAGCAGCTCCACCCGGGACAGGGGTGGCATAGGGGAGCTGTTTTTT
j_call: TRBJ2-2
clone_size: -
v_call: TRBV5-6
d_call: TRBD1

cdr3_aa: CASSQGQGASGTNVLTF
cdr3_nt: TGTGCAAGCAGTCAAGGACAGGGGGCATCTGGGACCAACGTCCTGACTTTC
j_call: TRBJ2-6
clone_size: once
v_call: TRBV5-4
d_call: TRBD1

cdr3_aa: CASSLWSGTSGGYDQYF
cdr3_nt: TGTGCCAGCAGCTTATGGTCCGGGACTAGCGGAGGCTACGACCAGTACTTC
j_call: TRBJ2-7
clone_size: -
v_call: TRBV7-9
d_call: TRBD2

cdr3_aa: CASSLDPTGVKKLLF
cdr3_nt: TGTGCCAGCAGCTTGGACCCGACAGGGGTTAAAAAACTGCTTTTT
j_call: TRBJ1-4
clone_size: -
v_call: TRBV11-2
d_call: TRBD1

cdr3_aa: CASSTGTGPYELYF
cdr3_nt: TGTGCCAGCAGTACCGGGACGGGACCCTACGAGCTGTACTTC
j_call: TRBJ2-7
clone_size: few
v_call: TRBV6-1
d_call: -

cdr3_aa: CASKFGNMQYF
cdr3_nt: TGTGCCAGCAAATTCGGAAATATGCAGTATTTT
j_call: TRBJ2-3
clone_size: -
v_call: TRBV6-1
d_call: -

cdr3_aa: CASGPLHFSYEQYF
cdr3_nt: TGTGCCAGCGGTCCACTACACTTCTCCTACGAGCAGTACTTC
j_call: TRBJ2-7
clone_size: -
v_call: TRBV5-5
d_call: -

cdr3_aa: CATSEIRAGANVLTF
cdr3_nt: TGTGCCACCAGTGAGATACGGGCTGGGGCCAACGTCCTGACTTTC
j_call: TRBJ2-6
clone_size: -
v_call: TRBV24-1
d_call: -

cdr3_aa: CAWRGQGGNQPHHF
cdr3_nt: TGTGCCTGGAGGGGCCAGGGGGGAAATCAGCCCCATCATTTT
j_call: TRBJ1-5
clone_size: -
v_call: TRBV30
d_call: TRBD1

cdr3_aa: CASRSKEETEAFF
cdr3_nt: TGTGCCAGTAGATCGAAGGAGGAGACTGAAGCTTTCTTT
j_call: TRBJ1-1
clone_size: -
v_call: TRBV6-5
d_call: -

cdr3_aa: CASSWVPGKLFF
cdr3_nt: TGTGCCAGCAGTTGGGTCCCCGGGAAGCTGTTTTTT
j_call: TRBJ2-2
clone_size: -
v_call: TRBV12-3/TRBV12-4
d_call: -

cdr3_aa: CSVETADYEQYF
cdr3_nt: TGCAGCGTTGAGACCGCAGATTACGAGCAATACTTC
j_call: TRBJ2-7
clone_size: -
v_call: TRBV29-1
d_call: -

cdr3_aa: CASRGDRDTGNTIYF
cdr3_nt: TGTGCCAGCAGGGGGGACAGGGACACTGGAAACACCATATATTTT
j_call: TRBJ1-3
clone_size: -
v_call: TRBV25-1
d_call: TRBD1

cdr3_aa: CVISLDRLALGDEQFF
cdr3_nt: TGTGTCATCAGCTTAGATCGTTTAGCGTTAGGGGATGAACAGTTCTTC
j_call: TRBJ2-1
clone_size: -
v_call: TRBV11-2
d_call: -

cdr3_aa: CASSRTFFSYNEQFF
cdr3_nt: TGTGCCAGCAGCCGGACTTTCTTCTCCTACAACGAGCAGTTCTTC
j_call: TRBJ2-1
clone_size: -
v_call: TRBV28
d_call: -

cdr3_aa: CASSLRDTAHEQYF
cdr3_nt: TGTGCGAGTAGCCTCCGGGACACGGCCCACGAGCAGTACTTC
j_call: TRBJ2-7
clone_size: -
v_call: TRBV6-2/TRBV6-3
d_call: -

cdr3_aa: CSTTGSGAADTQYF
cdr3_nt: TGCAGCACAACGGGATCGGGGGCAGCAGATACGCAGTATTTT
j_call: TRBJ2-3
clone_size: -
v_call: TRBV29-1
d_call: -

cdr3_aa: CASSLVGGSNQPQHF
cdr3_nt: TGTGCCAGCAGTTTAGTGGGGGGGAGCAATCAGCCCCAGCATTTC
j_call: TRBJ1-5
clone_size: once
v_call: TRBV12-3/TRBV12-4
d_call: -

cdr3_aa: CVSSSGQGFKIKQFF
cdr3_nt: TGTGTCAGCAGTTCAGGACAGGGATTTAAAATTAAGCAGTTCTTC
j_call: TRBJ2-1
clone_size: -
v_call: TRBV5-5
d_call: TRBD1

cdr3_aa: CSVVKTGTLYEQFF
cdr3_nt: TGCAGCGTTGTAAAGACAGGAACACTCTACGAGCAGTTCTTC
j_call: TRBJ2-1
clone_size: -
v_call: TRBV29-1
d_call: -

cdr3_aa: CSASPRGRQEAQYF
cdr3_nt: TGCAGTGCTAGCCCCAGGGGGCGGCAAGAGGCCCAGTACTTC
j_call: TRBJ2-5
clone_size: -
v_call: TRBV20-1
d_call: TRBD1

cdr3_aa: CATQRSLSGANVLTF
cdr3_nt: TGTGCCACTCAGCGGTCGCTCTCTGGGGCCAACGTCCTGACTTTC
j_call: TRBJ2-6
clone_size: -
v_call: TRBV11-2
d_call: -

cdr3_aa: CSTSDPGTGLTNEQFF
cdr3_nt: TGTTCTACCAGTGATCCCGGGACAGGGTTAACGAATGAGCAGTTCTTC
j_call: TRBJ2-1
clone_size: -
v_call: TRBV24-1
d_call: TRBD1

cdr3_aa: CATSLYGANVLTF
cdr3_nt: TGTGCCACCAGTCTTTACGGGGCCAACGTCCTGACATTC
j_call: TRBJ2-6
clone_size: -
v_call: TRBV5-6
d_call: -

cdr3_aa: CVSSSGLTGGNTGELFF
cdr3_nt: TGTGTCAGCAGTTCCGGACTAACGGGAGGTAACACCGGGGAGCTGTTTTTT
j_call: TRBJ2-2
clone_size: -
v_call: TRBV28
d_call: TRBD2

cdr3_aa: CAWRGVTGYTF
cdr3_nt: TGTGCCTGGAGAGGAGTCACTGGCTACACCTTC
j_call: TRBJ1-2
clone_size: many
v_call: TRBV30
d_call: -

cdr3_aa: CASSQDRSRSPNEQFF
cdr3_nt: TGCGCCAGCAGCCAAGATAGGAGCAGGTCTCCCAATGAGCAGTTCTTC
j_call: TRBJ2-1
clone_size: -
v_call: TRBV4-3
d_call: -

cdr3_aa: CASSYRSNYGYTF
cdr3_nt: TGTGCCAGCAGTTACAGAAGTAACTATGGCTACACATTC
j_call: TRBJ1-2
clone_size: -
v_call: TRBV6-5
d_call: -

cdr3_aa: CVISEMSGGNTGELFF
cdr3_nt: TGTGTCATCAGTGAGATGTCGGGAGGGAACACCGGGGAGCTTTTTTTT
j_call: TRBJ2-2
clone_size: few
v_call: TRBV10-3
d_call: TRBD2

cdr3_aa: CASSKKGQGEHQPQHF
cdr3_nt: TGTGCCAGTAGTAAAAAAGGGCAGGGGGAGCATCAGCCCCAGCATTTT
j_call: TRBJ1-5
clone_size: -
v_call: TRBV6-1
d_call: TRBD1

cdr3_aa: CASSPSGLAGGAPLYEQYF
cdr3_nt: TGCGCCAGCAGCCCGTCGGGACTAGCGGGAGGTGCTCCTCTCTACGAGCAGTACTTC
j_call: TRBJ2-7
clone_size: many
v_call: TRBV4-1
d_call: TRBD2

cdr3_aa: CSAPRGGGDEQYF
cdr3_nt: TGCAGTGCTCCGCGGGGAGGGGGGGACGAGCAGTACTTC
j_call: TRBJ2-7
clone_size: few
v_call: TRBV20-1
d_call: -

cdr3_aa: CVSSLAGGQKNTEAFF
cdr3_nt: TGTGTCAGCAGCTTAGCTGGTGGACAAAAGAACACTGAAGCTTTCTTT
j_call: TRBJ1-1
clone_size: -
v_call: TRBV11-2
d_call: -

cdr3_aa: CVSTTDLDPKLEKLFF
cdr3_nt: TGTGTCAGCACCACCGACCTGGATCCGAAGCTGGAGAAACTGTTTTTT
j_call: TRBJ1-4
clone_size: -
v_call: TRBV12-3/TRBV12-4
d_call: -

cdr3_aa: CNSSAGTLNYGYTF
cdr3_nt: TGTAACAGCAGCGCTGGGACACTTAACTATGGCTACACCTTC
j_call: TRBJ1-2
clone_size: -
v_call: TRBV5-5
d_call: -

cdr3_aa: CNMDTPHRDHEQFF
cdr3_nt: TGCAATATGGACACCCCTCACCGGGACCATGAGCAGTTCTTC
j_call: TRBJ2-1
clone_size: -
v_call: TRBV20-1
d_call: -

cdr3_aa: CACGQIPGNEKFF
cdr3_nt: TGCGCCTGCGGCCAGATACCGGGCAATGAGAAGTTCTTC
j_call: TRBJ2-1
clone_size: -
v_call: TRBV5-1
d_call: -

cdr3_aa: CASSLHRAANGYTF
cdr3_nt: TGCGCCAGCAGCTTACATCGGGCAGCTAATGGCTACACCTTC
j_call: TRBJ1-2
clone_size: -
v_call: TRBV11-2
d_call: -

cdr3_aa: CASNRARGPFLHF
cdr3_nt: TGTGCCAGCAACAGGGCACGGGGTCCATTCCTCCACTTT
j_call: TRBJ1-6
clone_size: -
v_call: TRBV11-1
d_call: -

cdr3_aa: CASSRGGLEHFF
cdr3_nt: TGTGCCAGCAGCCGAGGGGGTCTTGAGCATTTCTTC
j_call: TRBJ2-1
clone_size: -
v_call: TRBV7-7
d_call: -

cdr3_aa: CASTGHALSTDTRYF
cdr3_nt: TGTGCCAGCACTGGGCATGCTTTAAGCACAGATACGCGGTATTTT
j_call: TRBJ2-3
clone_size: -
v_call: TRBV12-3/TRBV12-4
d_call: -

cdr3_aa: CASSQDWATEAFF
cdr3_nt: TGTGCGAGCAGCCAAGATTGGGCAACTGAAGCTTTCTTT
j_call: TRBJ1-1
clone_size: -
v_call: TRBV14
d_call: -

cdr3_aa: CASSVPGVNTEAFF
cdr3_nt: TGTGCCAGCAGCGTTCCCGGGGTGAACACTGAAGCTTTCTTT
j_call: TRBJ1-1
clone_size: many
v_call: TRBV5-4
d_call: -

cdr3_aa: CASNSGTGGGGHQPQHF
cdr3_nt: TGTGCCAGCAATTCCGGGACAGGGGGTGGCGGGCATCAGCCCCAGCATTTC
j_call: TRBJ1-5
clone_size: few
v_call: TRBV12-3/TRBV12-4
d_call: TRBD1

cdr3_aa: CSDGQSGEQYF
cdr3_nt: TGCAGCGATGGACAGTCCGGTGAGCAGTACTTC
j_call: TRBJ2-7
clone_size: -
v_call: TRBV29-1
d_call: -

cdr3_aa: CTSSLLKQGRNQPQHF
cdr3_nt: TGCACCAGCAGTTTACTTAAACAGGGTCGCAATCAGCCCCAGCATTTT
j_call: TRBJ1-5
clone_size: once
v_call: TRBV28
d_call: -

cdr3_aa: CSASTGEAGELFF
cdr3_nt: TGCAGCGCCTCGACAGGGGAGGCCGGGGAGCTGTTTTTT
j_call: TRBJ2-2
clone_size: many
v_call: TRBV29-1
d_call: TRBD1

cdr3_aa: CPSSMGGDRAISLTGANVLSF
cdr3_nt: TGTCCCAGCAGCATGGGGGGAGACAGGGCCATTTCCCTCACTGGGGCCAACGTCCTGAGTTTC
j_call: TRBJ2-6
clone_size: -
v_call: TRBV11-2
d_call: -

cdr3_aa: CSVENQGSKIIQYF
cdr3_nt: TGCAGCGTTGAAAATCAGGGCTCCAAAATCATTCAGTACTTC
j_call: TRBJ2-4
clone_size: -
v_call: TRBV29-1
d_call: -